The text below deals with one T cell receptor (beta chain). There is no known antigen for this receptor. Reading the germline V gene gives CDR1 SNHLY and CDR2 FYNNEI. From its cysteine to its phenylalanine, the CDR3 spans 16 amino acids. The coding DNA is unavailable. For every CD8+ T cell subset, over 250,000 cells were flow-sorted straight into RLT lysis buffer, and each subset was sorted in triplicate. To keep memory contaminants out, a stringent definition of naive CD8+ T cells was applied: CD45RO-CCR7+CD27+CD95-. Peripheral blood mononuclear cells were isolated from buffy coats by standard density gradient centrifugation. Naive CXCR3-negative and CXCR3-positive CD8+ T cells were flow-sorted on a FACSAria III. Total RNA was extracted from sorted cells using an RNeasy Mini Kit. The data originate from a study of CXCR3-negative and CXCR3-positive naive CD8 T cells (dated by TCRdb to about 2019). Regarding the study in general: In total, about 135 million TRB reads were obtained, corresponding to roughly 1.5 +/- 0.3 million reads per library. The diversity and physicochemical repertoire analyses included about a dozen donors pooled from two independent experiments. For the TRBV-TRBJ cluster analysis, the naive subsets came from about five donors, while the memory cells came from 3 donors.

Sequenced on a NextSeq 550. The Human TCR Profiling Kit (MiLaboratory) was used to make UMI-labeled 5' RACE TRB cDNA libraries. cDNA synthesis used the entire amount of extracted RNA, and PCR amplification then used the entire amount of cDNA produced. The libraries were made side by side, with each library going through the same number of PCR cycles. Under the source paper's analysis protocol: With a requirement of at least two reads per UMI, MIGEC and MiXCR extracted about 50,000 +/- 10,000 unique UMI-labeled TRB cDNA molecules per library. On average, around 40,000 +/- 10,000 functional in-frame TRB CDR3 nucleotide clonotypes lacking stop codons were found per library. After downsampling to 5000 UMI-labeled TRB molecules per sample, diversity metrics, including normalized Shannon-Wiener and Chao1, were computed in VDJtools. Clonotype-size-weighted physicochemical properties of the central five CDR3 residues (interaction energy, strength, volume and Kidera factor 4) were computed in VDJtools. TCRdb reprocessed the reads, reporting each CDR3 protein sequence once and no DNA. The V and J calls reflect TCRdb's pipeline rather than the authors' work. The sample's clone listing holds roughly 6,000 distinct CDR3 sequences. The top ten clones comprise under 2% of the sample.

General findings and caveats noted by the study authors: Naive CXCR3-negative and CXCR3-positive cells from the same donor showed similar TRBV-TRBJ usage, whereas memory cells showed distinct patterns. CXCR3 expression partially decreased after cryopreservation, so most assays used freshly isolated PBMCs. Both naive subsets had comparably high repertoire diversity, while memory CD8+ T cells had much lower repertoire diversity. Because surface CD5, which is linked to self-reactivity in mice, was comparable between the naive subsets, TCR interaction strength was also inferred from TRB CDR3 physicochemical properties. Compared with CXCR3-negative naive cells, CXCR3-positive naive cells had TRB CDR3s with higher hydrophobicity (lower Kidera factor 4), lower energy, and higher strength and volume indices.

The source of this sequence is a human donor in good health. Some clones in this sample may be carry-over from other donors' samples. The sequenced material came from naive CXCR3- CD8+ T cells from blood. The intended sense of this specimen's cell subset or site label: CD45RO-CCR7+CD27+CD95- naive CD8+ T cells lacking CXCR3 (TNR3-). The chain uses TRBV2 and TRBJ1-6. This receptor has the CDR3 CASSARRSSYNSPLHF.